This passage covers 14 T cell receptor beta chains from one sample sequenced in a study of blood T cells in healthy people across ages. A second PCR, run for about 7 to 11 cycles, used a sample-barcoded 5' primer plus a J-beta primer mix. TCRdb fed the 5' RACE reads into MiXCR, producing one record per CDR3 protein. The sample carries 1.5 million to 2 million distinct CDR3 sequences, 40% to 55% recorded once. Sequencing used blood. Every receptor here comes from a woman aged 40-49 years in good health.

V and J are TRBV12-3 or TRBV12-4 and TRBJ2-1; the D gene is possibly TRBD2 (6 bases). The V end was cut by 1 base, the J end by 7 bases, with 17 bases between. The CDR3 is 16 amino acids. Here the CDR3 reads CASSLDGDFLTNEQFF. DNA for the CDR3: TGTGCCAGCAGTTTAGATGGGGACTTCCTCACAAATGAGCAGTTCTTC.

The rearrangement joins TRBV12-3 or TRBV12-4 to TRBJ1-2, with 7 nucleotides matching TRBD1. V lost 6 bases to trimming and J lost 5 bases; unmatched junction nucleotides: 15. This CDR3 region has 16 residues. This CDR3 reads CASSLTQGRPGYGYTF. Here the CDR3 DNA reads TGTGCCAGCAGCCTGACACAGGGGCGACCAGGATATGGCTACACCTTC.

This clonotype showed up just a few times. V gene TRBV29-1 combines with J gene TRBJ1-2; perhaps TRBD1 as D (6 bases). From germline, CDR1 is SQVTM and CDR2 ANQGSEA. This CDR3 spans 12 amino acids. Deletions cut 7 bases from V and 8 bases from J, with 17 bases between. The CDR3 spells CSGRQARGGYTF. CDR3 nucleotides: TGCAGCGGAAGACAGGCACGGGGGGGCTACACCTTC.

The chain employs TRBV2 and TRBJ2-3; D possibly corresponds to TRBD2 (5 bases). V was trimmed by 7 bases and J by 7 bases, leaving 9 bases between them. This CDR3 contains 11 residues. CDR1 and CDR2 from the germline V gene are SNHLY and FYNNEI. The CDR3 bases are TGTGCCAGCACCAGCGGAAATACGCAGTATTTT. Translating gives CASTSGNTQYF.

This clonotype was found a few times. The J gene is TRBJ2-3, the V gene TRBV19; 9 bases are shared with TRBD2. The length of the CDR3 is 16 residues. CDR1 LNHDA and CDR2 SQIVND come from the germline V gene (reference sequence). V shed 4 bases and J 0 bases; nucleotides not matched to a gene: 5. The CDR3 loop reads CASSTRTSGSTDTQYF. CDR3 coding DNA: TGTGCCAGTAGTACCCGAACTAGCGGGAGCACAGATACGCAGTATTTT.

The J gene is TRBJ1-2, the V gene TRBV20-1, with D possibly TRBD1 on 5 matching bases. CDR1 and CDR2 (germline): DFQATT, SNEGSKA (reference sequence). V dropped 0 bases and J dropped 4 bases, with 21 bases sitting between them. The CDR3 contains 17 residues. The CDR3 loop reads CSARDTGGRTSSYGYTF. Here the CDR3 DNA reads TGCAGTGCTAGAGATACAGGCGGTCGGACCTCTTCCTATGGCTACACCTTC.

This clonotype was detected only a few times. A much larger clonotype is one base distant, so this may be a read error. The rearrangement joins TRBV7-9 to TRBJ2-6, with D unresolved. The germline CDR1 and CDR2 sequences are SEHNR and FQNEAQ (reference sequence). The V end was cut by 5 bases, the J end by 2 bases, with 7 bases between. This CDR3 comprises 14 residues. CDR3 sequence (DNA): TGTGCCAGCAGCCCCGACACTGGGGCCAACGTCCTGACTTTC. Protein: CASSPDTGANVLTF.

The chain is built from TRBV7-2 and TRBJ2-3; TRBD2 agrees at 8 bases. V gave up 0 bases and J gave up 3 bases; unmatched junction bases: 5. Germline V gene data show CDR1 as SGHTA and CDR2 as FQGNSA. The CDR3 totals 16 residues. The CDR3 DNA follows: TGTGCCAGCAGCTTAGCGTTGGGACTAGGGACAGATACGCAGTATTTT. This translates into CASSLALGLGTDTQYF.

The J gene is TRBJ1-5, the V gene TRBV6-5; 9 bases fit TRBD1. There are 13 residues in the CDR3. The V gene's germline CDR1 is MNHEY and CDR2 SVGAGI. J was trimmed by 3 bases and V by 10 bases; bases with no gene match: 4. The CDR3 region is CATWTGVNQPQHF. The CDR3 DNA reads TGTGCCACCTGGACAGGGGTCAATCAGCCCCAGCATTTT.

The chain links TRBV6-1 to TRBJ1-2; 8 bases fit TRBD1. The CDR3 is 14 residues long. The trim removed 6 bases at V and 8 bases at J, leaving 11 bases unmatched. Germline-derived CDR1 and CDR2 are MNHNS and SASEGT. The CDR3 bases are TGTGCCAGCAGCCTTCCTGCACAGGGGGGCGGCTACACCTTC. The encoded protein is CASSLPAQGGGYTF.

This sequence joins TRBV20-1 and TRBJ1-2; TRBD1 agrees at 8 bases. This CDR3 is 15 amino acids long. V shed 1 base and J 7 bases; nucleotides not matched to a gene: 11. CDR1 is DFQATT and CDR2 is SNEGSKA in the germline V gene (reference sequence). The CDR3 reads CSARVAGGIERGYTF. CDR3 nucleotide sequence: TGCAGTGCTAGAGTGGCAGGGGGCATTGAACGTGGCTACACCTTC.

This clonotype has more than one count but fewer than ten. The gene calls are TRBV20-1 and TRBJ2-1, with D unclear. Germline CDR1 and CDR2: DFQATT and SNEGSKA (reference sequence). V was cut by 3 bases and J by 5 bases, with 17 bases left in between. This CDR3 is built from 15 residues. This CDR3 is CSASGALTVDNEQFF. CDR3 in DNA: TGCAGTGCTAGCGGTGCCCTAACCGTGGACAATGAGCAGTTCTTC.

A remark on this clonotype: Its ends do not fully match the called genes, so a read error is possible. This CDR3 is CASSLGETNYDYTF. CDR3 nucleotide sequence: TGTGCCAGCAGCTTAGGGGAGACTAACTATGACTACACCTTC. The chain couples TRBV7-9 to TRBJ1-2; no reliable D call. In germline, CDR1 is SEHNR, CDR2 FQNEAQ (reference sequence). CDR3 length: 14 residues.

This CDR3 is CSVTLDTMGYGYTF. CDR3 coding DNA: TGCAGCGTGACCCTAGACACTATGGGGTATGGCTACACCTTC. The chain joins TRBV29-1 to TRBJ1-2; D remains unclear. There are 14 residues in the CDR3. Germline V gene lookup returns CDR1 SQVTM and CDR2 ANQGSEA. The V gene lost 6 bases and the J gene lost 5 bases, with 19 bases spanning the gap.